The 12 T cell receptor beta chains presented below share a single source sample, sequenced in a study of T cells in Graves' hyperthyroidism and ophthalmopathy. Regions amplified from RNA transcripts were the TCR beta CDR3 regions. A first-round RT-PCR of the TCR CDR3 used the HTBI primer set. TCRdb independently ran MiXCR on the multiplex PCR reads; one entry per CDR3 protein. This table holds around 580,000 distinct CDR3 sequences, around 42% found once. Input material: peripheral blood or thyroid tissue (not recorded which). These receptors were obtained from a woman between 18 and 29 years old with Graves' hyperthyroidism.

This clonotype was found many times. This CDR3 is CASSLVGVNEKLFF. The CDR3, as DNA: TGTGCCAGCAGTTTAGTGGGGGTGAATGAAAAACTGTTTTTT. The chain carries TRBV12-3 or TRBV12-4 and TRBJ1-4; TRBD1 might be the D (5 bases). The germline V and J ends were trimmed by 1 base and 5 bases, with 8 bases remaining between them. The CDR3 sequence is 14 residues long.

The chain employs TRBV29-1 and TRBJ1-1; possibly TRBD1 for D (5 bases). CDR1 and CDR2 (germline): SQVTM, ANQGSEA. This CDR3 has 12 residues. V gave up 7 bases and J gave up 5 bases, with 14 bases separating them. CDR3 DNA: TGCAGCGCCGAAGGGGAGGGGACTGAAGCTTTCTTT. This translates into CSAEGEGTEAFF.

The table lists this clonotype with a few counts. The chain joins TRBV20-1 to TRBJ2-1; tentatively, D is TRBD2 (6 bases). Germline values: CDR1 DFQATT, CDR2 SNEGSKA (reference sequence). Trimming left V 3 bases short and J 9 bases short, with 9 bases between. The CDR3 covers 11 residues. CDR3 DNA sequence: TGCAGTGCTAGGGGAGGAGGTGAGCAGTTCTTC. Translating it yields CSARGGGEQFF.

The chain joins TRBV7-9 to TRBJ1-2; D may be TRBD1 (5 bases). The V gene's germline CDR1 is SEHNR and CDR2 FQNEAQ (reference sequence). The CDR3 length is 13 residues. V was clipped by 5 bases and J by 12 bases, with 19 bases between them. The CDR3 spells CASSPRGRSGNTF. The CDR3 DNA sequence: TGTGCCAGCAGCCCAAGGGGTCGCTCTGGAAACACCTTC.

In its sample, this clonotype was seen a few times. CDR3 nucleotide sequence: TGTGCCAGCAGTAGCCGGGACGACTACGAGCAGTACTTC. The encoded protein is CASSSRDDYEQYF. J is TRBJ2-7 and V is TRBV27; D is tentatively TRBD1 or TRBD2 (5 bases each). Germline V gives CDR1 MNHEY, CDR2 SMNVEV (reference sequence). The V end was cut by 5 bases, the J end by 3 bases, with 11 bases between. The CDR3 runs 13 residues.

This clonotype appeared a single time. One base away lies a much larger clone, so this may be a sequencing read error. V is TRBV9 and J is TRBJ1-1, with unresolved D. Germline assignment: CDR1 SGDLS and CDR2 YYNGEE. The CDR3 is 14 residues long. V lost 3 bases, J lost 7 bases, and 16 bases lay in between. The CDR3 DNA follows: TGTGCCAGCAGCGACACCGGGTCAGGCCATGAAGCTTTCTTT. Its translation is CASSDTGSGHEAFF.

This clonotype occurred once. A read error may account for a junction end that differs from germline. J is TRBJ2-2 and V is TRBV7-2; possibly TRBD2 for D (6 bases). The germline CDR1 and CDR2 sequences are SGHTA and FQGNSA. This CDR3 is built from 13 residues. CDR3: CASSREAAGGLFF. As DNA, the CDR3 is TGTGCCAGCAGCCGCGAGGCCGCCGGGGGGCTGTTTTTT.

This clonotype was seen a few times. One base away lies a much larger clone, so this may be a sequencing read error. The chain couples TRBV11-1 to TRBJ1-2; D ambiguous. In germline, CDR1 is SGHAT, CDR2 FQDESV (reference sequence). The V and J ends lost 4 bases and 5 bases respectively, with 14 bases between them. The length of the CDR3 is 14 residues. CDR3 amino acids: CASSYGQAPYGYTF. DNA of the CDR3: TGTGCCAGCAGCTATGGCCAGGCTCCTTATGGCTACACCTTC.

Ten or more counts support this clonotype. The V gene is TRBV7-2, the J gene TRBJ1-1; weak D call: TRBD1 (5 bases). This CDR3 contains 16 residues. The germline V gene has CDR1 SGHTA and CDR2 FQGNSA. V lost 1 base and J 2 bases, leaving 14 bases between the germline ends. CDR3 bases: TGTGCCAGCAGCTTAGAGCGGTGGGGACCCAACACTGAAGCTTTCTTT. Translated, it gives CASSLERWGPNTEAFF.

This sequence joins TRBV6-6 and TRBJ2-5; D is uncertain. Trimming cost V 0 bases and J 1 base, with 9 bases left between them. The CDR3 spans 15 residues. Looked up from germline, CDR1 is MNHNY and CDR2 is SVGAGI (reference sequence). Here the CDR3 DNA reads TGTGCCAGCAGTTACTCGATGGCTACCCAAGAGACCCAGTACTTC. Its translation: CASSYSMATQETQYF.

The rearrangement uses TRBV29-1 and TRBJ1-2; tentatively, D is TRBD1 (5 bases). The V gene's germline CDR1 is SQVTM and CDR2 ANQGSEA. Trimming removed 4 bases from V and 11 bases from J, with 20 bases in between. This CDR3 is built from 13 residues. The CDR3 is CSVATGDDYVYTF. In DNA, the CDR3 is TGCAGCGTTGCGACGGGGGACGACTATGTTTACACCTTC.

This clonotype occurred many times. This chain links TRBV7-9 with TRBJ2-2, with 10 bases lining up with TRBD2. V lost 7 bases to trimming and J lost 1 base; unmatched junction nucleotides: 9. The CDR3 is made up of 17 amino acids. CDR1 is SEHNR, CDR2 FQNEAQ, per germline (reference sequence). The CDR3 DNA reads as TGTGCCAGCACCGACCTCGGACTAGCGGAGAACACCGGGGAGCTGTTTTTT. This gives the protein CASTDLGLAENTGELFF.